The 27 T cell receptor beta chains below were found in one sample sequenced in a study of OX40 agonist ivuxolimab in advanced cancers. Clones were read by immunoSEQ multiplex PCR, and TCRdb kept only the in-frame ones, dropping some. The data show 60,000 or so clones, with around 83% seen just once and roughly 2.4% held by the top ten. The sample here was CD4+ or CD8+ T cells sorted from blood, taken in a trial of the OX40 agonist ivuxolimab. All receptors come from an adult with an advanced solid tumor such as melanoma, head and neck, liver or kidney cancer.

The chain recombines TRBV21-1 with TRBJ2-2; the D call of TRBD2 is as the table states it, not checked on the DNA. TRBV21-1 is annotated as a pseudogene. The CDR3 loop spans 16 amino acids. CDR3 in amino acids: CASSKPGGKNTGELFF. CDR3 in DNA: TGTGCCAGCAGCAAACCGGGGGGGAAGAACACCGGGGAGCTGTTTTTT.

This chain joins TRBV5-4 and TRBJ1-2; TRBD1 matches at 8 bases. The CDR3 is 16 residues long. Germline trimming cut 0 bases from V and 2 bases from J; bases unmatched to any gene: 6. Germline CDR1 SGHNT, CDR2 YYREEE (reference sequence). The CDR3 reads CASSLGGTGVNYGYTF. Written as DNA, the CDR3 is TGTGCCAGCAGCTTGGGGGGGACAGGCGTAAACTATGGCTACACCTTC. Full variable domain (missing parts from reference TRBV5-4 and TRBJ1-2): ETGVTQSPTHLIKTRGQQVTLRCSSQSGHNTVSWYQQALGQGPQFIFQYYREEENGRGNFPPRFSGLQFPNYSSELNVNALELDDSALYLCASSLGGTGVNYGYTFGSGTRLTVV.

This chain joins TRBV27 and TRBJ2-1; D might be TRBD2 (6 bases). CDR1 and CDR2 (germline): MNHEY, SMNVEV (reference sequence). The CDR3 sequence is 13 residues long. The germline V and J ends were trimmed by 2 bases and 10 bases, with 12 bases remaining between them. Written as DNA, the CDR3 is TGTGCCAGCAGTTTAGGGTCCCGGGGGGAGCAGTTCTTC. Protein product: CASSLGSRGEQFF.

A single count supports this clone. The V and J genes are TRBV7-8 and TRBJ2-7; a possible D gene is TRBD1 (5 bases). Germline CDR1 is SGHVS and CDR2 is FQNEAQ. CDR3 length: 14 amino acids. V was clipped by 0 bases and J by 2 bases, with 8 bases between them. The CDR3 loop reads CASSLAQGPYEQYF. In DNA, the CDR3 is TGTGCCAGCAGCTTAGCGCAGGGCCCCTACGAGCAGTACTTC.

V and J are TRBV28 and TRBJ2-2; 8 bases match TRBD1. With 8 bases clipped from V and 8 bases from J, the junction kept 7 bases outside the gene matches. This CDR3 has 13 amino acids. The germline V gene encodes CDR1 MDHEN and CDR2 SYDVKM. The CDR3 region is CASRTGSLGELFF. CDR3 nucleotides: TGTGCCAGCCGGACAGGGAGTCTGGGGGAGCTGTTTTTT. The complete variable domain, with remaining parts taken from reference TRBV28 and TRBJ2-2, reads DVKVTQSSRYLVKRTGEKVFLECVQDMDHENMFWYRQDPGLGLRLIYFSYDVKMKEKGDIPEGYSVSREKKERFSLILESASTNQTSMYLCASRTGSLGELFFGEGSRLTVL.

This clone was seen a single time. The rearrangement links TRBV4-2 to TRBJ1-2; a weak D match, TRBD1 (5 bases). V lost 1 base to trimming and J lost 4 bases, with 10 bases between them. Germline assignment: CDR1 LGHNA and CDR2 YNFKEQ. The CDR3 totals 14 residues. CDR3 in amino acids: CASSQVGDPYGYTF. The DNA for the CDR3 is TGTGCCAGCAGCCAAGTCGGGGACCCCTATGGCTACACCTTC.

J is TRBJ2-2 and V is TRBV7-9; D not certain. The V end lost 4 bases, the J end lost 5 bases, and 17 bases lay between the germline ends. This CDR3 spans 16 amino acids. Germline CDR1 SEHNR, CDR2 FQNEAQ (reference sequence). The CDR3 is CASSSLGRLGTGELFF. DNA of the CDR3: TGTGCCAGCAGCTCCCTTGGCAGGCTGGGGACCGGGGAGCTGTTTTTT.

The chain recombines TRBV19 with TRBJ1-4; weak D call: TRBD1 (6 bases). Germline lookup yields CDR1 LNHDA and CDR2 SQIVND (reference sequence). The CDR3 loop spans 14 amino acids. V dropped 6 bases and J dropped 8 bases, with 16 bases sitting between them. The CDR3 loop reads CASRTGTSIEKLFF. The DNA of the CDR3 is TGTGCCAGTAGGACCGGGACAAGCATCGAAAAACTGTTTTTT.

The chain employs TRBV2 and TRBJ2-3; D not resolved. The CDR3 spans 14 residues. V lost 7 bases and J 0 bases, leaving 11 bases between the germline ends. The V gene's germline CDR1 is SNHLY and CDR2 FYNNEI. DNA of the CDR3: TGTGCCAGCAAGACCGGACCGAGCACAGATACGCAGTATTTT. It codes for CASKTGPSTDTQYF.

This clone was found once. The CDR3 DNA is TGTGCCAGCAGCACCCAAATGAACACTGAAGCTTTCTTT. Protein product: CASSTQMNTEAFF. The gene calls are TRBV9 and TRBJ1-1; D is ambiguous. Germline-derived CDR1 and CDR2 are SGDLS and YYNGEE. CDR3 length: 13 residues. V dropped 4 bases and J dropped 0 bases, with 7 bases sitting between them.

The gene calls are TRBV6-5 and TRBJ1-5; D is perhaps TRBD1 (5 bases). Germline CDR1 reads MNHEY; CDR2 reads SVGAGI. This CDR3 region has 14 residues. V lost 7 bases and J lost 3, with 13 bases in between. CDR3: CASTNLGANQPQHF. CDR3 sequence (DNA): TGTGCCAGCACCAACCTCGGGGCCAATCAGCCCCAGCATTTT.

The chain combines TRBV5-6 with TRBJ2-5; D remains unclear. The CDR3 length is 14 residues. The V and J ends lost 2 bases and 0 bases respectively, with 8 bases between them. Germline assignment: CDR1 SGHDT and CDR2 YYEEEE. The CDR3 protein is CASSFGRYQETQYF. In DNA form, the CDR3 reads TGTGCCAGCAGCTTCGGCCGCTACCAAGAGACCCAGTACTTC.

The chain combines TRBV5-1 with TRBJ2-5, with TRBD1 matching over 7 bases. CDR3 size: 15 residues. Losses at the gene ends were 3 bases for V and 2 bases for J; bases not matched to a gene: 7. CDR1 SGHRS and CDR2 YFSETQ come from the germline V gene. CDR3 DNA: TGCGCCAGCAGCTGCCTGGGGACAGATCAAGAGACCCAGTACTTC. Protein sequence: CASSCLGTDQETQYF.

The chain has TRBV5-6 and TRBJ2-7; 10 bases are shared with TRBD1. The ends lost 6 bases at V and 3 bases at J; junction bases unmatched: 12. Per the germline V gene, CDR1 is SGHDT and CDR2 is YYEEEE. The CDR3 is 16 amino acids. CDR3 coding DNA: TGTGCCAGCACCTCTCGAAGGACAGGGGGGGGCTACGAGCAGTACTTC. Residues: CASTSRRTGGGYEQYF. The whole variable domain, remainder taken from reference TRBV5-6 and TRBJ2-7, is DAGVTQSPTHLIKTRGQQVTLRCSPKSGHDTVSWYQQALGQGPQFIFQYYEEEERQRGNFPDRFSGHQFPNYSSELNVNALLLGDSALYLCASTSRRTGGGYEQYFGPGTRLTVT.

The chain couples TRBV6-6 to TRBJ1-3; D is unresolved. The CDR3 runs to 13 residues. V gave up 7 bases and J gave up 0 bases, with 7 bases separating them. Germline V CDR1 and CDR2: MNHNY, SVGAGI (reference sequence). The CDR3 DNA follows: TGTGCCAGCATGCGCAACTCTGGAAACACCATATATTTT. Its translation is CASMRNSGNTIYF.

The chain employs TRBV27 and TRBJ2-5, with D uncertain. Trimming removed 5 bases at V and 0 bases at J, with 1 base between. The V gene's germline CDR1 is MNHEY and CDR2 SMNVEV (reference sequence). This CDR3 spans 11 amino acids. This CDR3 is CASSHQETQYF. CDR3 DNA: TGTGCCAGCAGTCACCAAGAGACCCAGTACTTC.

V and J are TRBV7-8 and TRBJ1-3; possibly TRBD1 for D (5 bases). V lost 4 bases, J lost 0 bases, and 13 bases lay in between. CDR3 length: 16 amino acids. The germline V gene encodes CDR1 SGHVS and CDR2 FQNEAQ. The CDR3 is CASSSGRDFSGNTIYF. For the CDR3, the DNA is TGTGCCAGCAGCTCAGGGCGGGATTTCTCTGGAAACACCATATATTTT.

As to this clone: This specimen includes other DNA sequences encoding the same CDR3. The chain links TRBV4-2 to TRBJ2-2; D uncertain. There are 12 residues in the CDR3. Germline lookup yields CDR1 LGHNA and CDR2 YNFKEQ. V lost 1 base, J lost 7 bases, and 4 bases lay in between. CDR3 nucleotide sequence: TGTGCCAGCAGCCAAGTAAGCGGGGAGCTGTTTTTT. Its translation: CASSQVSGELFF.

This chain connects TRBV2 to TRBJ2-5, with D possibly being TRBD2 (5 bases). The germline gives CDR1 SNHLY, CDR2 FYNNEI. Trimming removed 4 bases at V and 2 bases at J, with 11 bases between. The CDR3 is 14 amino acids. CDR3 amino acids: CASSGPGIQETQYF. The CDR3 region has the DNA TGTGCCAGCAGTGGCCCGGGAATACAAGAGACCCAGTACTTC.

The rearrangement uses TRBV19 and TRBJ1-5; no clear D gene. Germline lookup yields CDR1 LNHDA and CDR2 SQIVND (reference sequence). Trimming shortened V by 4 bases and J by 6 bases, and 10 bases separated the two germline ends. The CDR3 is 13 amino acids. The DNA for the CDR3 is TGTGCCAGTAGTAATCCGGGCCCTCAGCCCCAGCATTTT. Its protein is CASSNPGPQPQHF.

The V gene is TRBV20-1, the J gene TRBJ1-1; D gene unclear. V was shortened by 5 bases and J by 8 bases, with 9 bases between the two germline ends. CDR3 size: 10 residues. In germline, CDR1 is DFQATT, CDR2 SNEGSKA (reference sequence). The CDR3, as DNA: TGCAGTGCTTCATGGGCAGAAGCTTTCTTT. Its translation is CSASWAEAFF.

The CDR3 sequence is CASSERGGPDGYTF. CDR3 sequence (DNA): TGTGCCAGCAGTGAAAGGGGGGGCCCGGATGGCTACACCTTC. The V call is TRBV6-1, the J call TRBJ1-2, with a weak D call TRBD1 (6 bases). The CDR3 is 14 amino acids. Between the trimmed V and J ends, which lost 2 bases and 6 bases, there was a span of 13 bases. Germline CDR1 and CDR2: MNHNS and SASEGT.

The sample holds one count of this clone. The chain employs TRBV19 and TRBJ1-3; D call uncertain. CDR1 is LNHDA, CDR2 SQIVND, per germline (reference sequence). Trimming took 5 bases from V and 4 from J, leaving 15 bases between them. The CDR3 covers 15 residues. This CDR3 reads CASSSAGRKGNTIYF. CDR3 nucleotides: TGTGCCAGTAGTTCCGCCGGGAGGAAAGGAAACACCATATATTTT.

The chain is built from TRBV2 and TRBJ2-2; D ambiguous. Germline CDR1 is SNHLY and CDR2 is FYNNEI. Trimming cost V 4 bases and J 2 bases, with 11 bases left between them. This CDR3 has 15 residues. CDR3 in DNA: TGTGCCAGCAGTGTCCAGACTGGAAACACCGGGGAGCTGTTTTTT. Protein: CASSVQTGNTGELFF.

The rearrangement joins TRBV6-5 to TRBJ1-2, with 7 positions matching TRBD1. Looked up from germline, CDR1 is MNHEY and CDR2 is SVGAGI. The CDR3 covers 13 residues. The junction had 6 bases not matched to a gene; V was cut back by 9 bases and J by 2 bases. CDR3 in DNA: TGTGCCAGTAACAGGGGAGGGAACTATGGCTACACCTTC. Its translation: CASNRGGNYGYTF.

In its sample, this clone was seen once. This rearrangement joins TRBV19 to TRBJ2-3; D unresolved. Trimming left V 10 bases short and J 5 bases short, with 16 bases between. Germline CDR1 LNHDA, CDR2 SQIVND (reference sequence). The length of the CDR3 is 13 residues. The CDR3 region has the DNA TGTGCCACCCGGACCGTCCCGCGAGATACGCAGTATTTT. This encodes CATRTVPRDTQYF.

The CDR3 DNA sequence: TGTGCCAGCAGCTTAGAGGGAGGGGTCGGTGAGACCCAGTACTTC. The encoded protein is CASSLEGGVGETQYF. V and J are TRBV7-8 and TRBJ2-5; TRBD2 matches 7 bases. CDR1 is SGHVS, CDR2 FQNEAQ, per germline. This CDR3 contains 15 residues. The trim removed 1 base at V and 5 bases at J, leaving 7 bases unmatched.